The 32 T cell receptor beta chains reported below all come from one sample, sequenced in a study of T cell responses to AZD1222 COVID-19 vaccine. Method: immunoSEQ multiplex PCR; TCRdb's copy keeps in-frame clones and lacks some. The table lists about 150,000 clones, approximately 91% of them singletons. This specimen consisted of peripheral blood, obtained 28 days after the second AZD1222 dose. The receptors derive from an adult who received the AZD1222 COVID-19 vaccine.

The chain employs TRBV27 and TRBJ1-5; D possibly corresponds to TRBD1 (6 bases). CDR3 length: 12 amino acids. The V end lost 6 bases, the J end lost 7 bases, and 10 bases lay between the germline ends. CDR1 is MNHEY, CDR2 SMNVEV, per germline (reference sequence). In DNA form, the CDR3 reads TGTGCCAGCAGCCCCAGGGGCCAGCCCCAGCATTTT. Translated: CASSPRGQPQHF.

This chain connects TRBV6-4 to TRBJ1-1; D is ambiguous. The CDR3 contains 15 residues. Trimming pared 3 bases from V and 4 bases from J, leaving 15 bases between. Germline V gene lookup returns CDR1 MRHNA and CDR2 SNTAGT. The CDR3 DNA reads TGTGCCAGCAGTGAGGGCAGGAGCGCTTTCACTGAAGCTTTCTTT. Its translation is CASSEGRSAFTEAFF.

This clone appeared a single time. V usage is TRBV19 and J usage is TRBJ1-1, with a possible D match to TRBD1 (5 bases). This CDR3 is built from 14 residues. Germline V gene data show CDR1 as LNHDA and CDR2 as SQIVND (reference sequence). V gave up 3 bases and J gave up 7 bases, with 15 bases separating them. This chain's CDR3 is CASSIKIGGGEAFF. CDR3 coding DNA: TGTGCCAGTAGTATTAAGATCGGCGGGGGTGAAGCTTTCTTT.

The rearrangement uses TRBV10-1 and TRBJ1-1; D gene ambiguous. The length of the CDR3 is 14 residues. With 4 bases removed from V and 0 bases from J, the gap between germline ends came to 9 bases. CDR1 is WNHNN and CDR2 is SYGVQD in the germline V gene (reference sequence). Here the CDR3 reads CASSVDGVNTEAFF. CDR3 sequence (DNA): TGCGCCAGCAGTGTGGACGGGGTGAACACTGAAGCTTTCTTT.

The chain joins TRBV7-9 to TRBJ2-5; the match to TRBD2 covers 11 bases. The CDR3 has 16 amino acids. V was pared by 6 bases and J by 8 bases, with 14 bases of the junction left unmatched. Germline V gene lookup returns CDR1 SEHNR and CDR2 FQNEAQ (reference sequence). For the CDR3, the DNA is TGTGCCAGCAGGATAATACTAGCGGGGGACCCAAGAACCCAGTACTTC. Protein: CASRIILAGDPRTQYF. The full variable domain, completed using reference TRBV7-9 and TRBJ2-5, is DTGVSQNPRHKITKRGQNVTFRCDPISEHNRLYWYRQTLGQGPEFLTYFQNEAQLEKSRLLSDRFSAERPKGSFSTLEIQRTEQGDSAMYLCASRIILAGDPRTQYFGPGTRLLVL.

This sequence joins TRBV5-1 and TRBJ2-5, with 16 bases that match TRBD2. There are 16 residues in the CDR3. Losses at the gene ends were 4 bases for V and 5 bases for J; bases not matched to a gene: 5. The germline CDR1 and CDR2 sequences are SGHRS and YFSETQ. The DNA of the CDR3 is TGCGCCAGCAGCAAGGGACTAGCGGGAGGGGGCGAGACCCAGTACTTC. This translates into CASSKGLAGGGETQYF.

The gene calls are TRBV3-1 (or the pseudogene TRBV3-2) and TRBJ1-1; possible D gene TRBD1, 6 bases. Germline CDR1 reads LGHDT; CDR2 reads YNNKEL (reference sequence). The CDR3 length is 14 residues. The V gene lost 2 bases and the J gene lost 4 bases, with 11 bases spanning the gap. The CDR3, as DNA: TGTGCCAGCAGCCAAATCGACAGGATCACTGAAGCTTTCTTT. The encoded protein is CASSQIDRITEAFF.

The chain combines TRBV15 with TRBJ1-2; a weak D match, TRBD1 (6 bases). V was cut by 8 bases and J by 8 bases, with 18 bases left in between. Germline V gene data show CDR1 as LNHNV and CDR2 as YYDKDF (reference sequence). CDR3 size: 13 residues. This CDR3 reads CATFYEGVRGYTF. In DNA, the CDR3 is TGTGCCACCTTCTACGAGGGGGTCAGGGGCTACACCTTC.

This clone was counted a single time. The rearrangement uses TRBV27 and TRBJ1-3; D not resolved. CDR3 length: 16 residues. Germline V CDR1 and CDR2: MNHEY, SMNVEV (reference sequence). The ends were cut back, 6 bases at V and 0 bases at J, with 15 bases in the middle. This chain's CDR3 is CASSPKLKASGNTIYF. DNA for the CDR3: TGTGCCAGCAGCCCTAAGTTGAAGGCCTCTGGAAACACCATATATTTT.

This clone was counted a single time. The V and J genes are TRBV11-2 and TRBJ2-7; 7 bases agree with TRBD2. In germline, CDR1 is SGHAT, CDR2 FQNNGV. The CDR3 has 15 amino acids. Losses at the gene ends were 3 bases for V and 6 bases for J; bases not matched to a gene: 11. CDR3: CASSFTSAKPAEQYF. In DNA, the CDR3 is TGTGCCAGCAGCTTTACTAGCGCGAAACCCGCCGAGCAGTACTTC.

The rearrangement uses TRBV5-4 and TRBJ1-4; no firm D call. Per the germline V gene, CDR1 is SGHNT and CDR2 is YYREEE (reference sequence). Trimming took 4 bases from V and 7 from J, leaving 17 bases between them. CDR3 length equals 15 residues. CDR3 region: CASSPRGGITEKLFF. The CDR3 region has the DNA TGTGCCAGCAGCCCTCGGGGAGGGATAACTGAAAAACTGTTTTTT.

To note about this clone: Relative to the germline gene, one junction end is altered; a read error may explain this. The chain carries TRBV6-1 and TRBJ2-5; TRBD2 matches 14 bases. The CDR3 spans 18 residues. The germline CDR1 and CDR2 sequences are MNHNS and SASEGT. CDR3 in amino acids: CASSEGIGTSGRGETQYF. The CDR3 coding sequence is TGTGCCAGCAGCGAAGGGATCGGGACTAGCGGGAGAGGCGAGACCCAGTACTTC.

This clone was detected ten times or more. This chain links TRBV5-4 with TRBJ2-7; 11 nucleotides match TRBD1. The V segment lost 3 bases and the J segment 8 bases; nucleotides outside the gene matches: 7. Germline CDR1 and CDR2: SGHNT and YYREEE (reference sequence). This CDR3 contains 14 residues. The CDR3: CASSWGTGGFQQYF. CDR3 DNA sequence: TGTGCCAGCAGCTGGGGGACAGGGGGGTTCCAGCAGTACTTC.

This clone was observed a single time. The chain employs TRBV18 and TRBJ1-4, with D uncertain. The V end was cut by 8 bases, the J end by 2 bases, with 12 bases between. The CDR3 is 14 residues long. The V gene's germline CDR1 is KGHSH and CDR2 LQKENI. This CDR3 reads CASASQETNEKLFF. The DNA for the CDR3 is TGTGCCAGCGCTAGTCAGGAGACTAATGAAAAACTGTTTTTT.

The chain carries TRBV7-2 and TRBJ2-5; 9 nucleotides line up with TRBD2. The CDR3 sequence is 17 residues long. The junction had 13 bases not matched to a gene; V was cut back by 1 base and J by 7 bases. CDR1 is SGHTA, CDR2 FQGNSA, per germline. CDR3 in amino acids: CASSLVASGAPGRTQYF. Here the CDR3 DNA reads TGTGCCAGCAGCTTAGTGGCTAGCGGGGCCCCGGGGAGGACCCAGTACTTC.

The gene calls are TRBV5-6 and TRBJ1-2; D not resolved. This CDR3 region has 13 residues. Trimming cost V 4 bases and J 3 bases, with 10 bases left between them. Germline loops: CDR1 SGHDT, CDR2 YYEEEE. The CDR3 DNA follows: TGTGCCAGCAGCAACCTGAAGGACTATGGCTACACCTTC. Amino acid sequence: CASSNLKDYGYTF.

This rearrangement joins TRBV19 to TRBJ1-1, with a possible D match to TRBD1 (6 bases). Germline CDR1 LNHDA, CDR2 SQIVND (reference sequence). This CDR3 has 14 residues. Trimming stripped 3 bases from V and 2 bases from J, with 10 bases between. In DNA form, the CDR3 reads TGTGCCAGTAGTATGGACAGTCGAAACACTGAAGCTTTCTTT. It codes for CASSMDSRNTEAFF.

The chain recombines TRBV7-3 with TRBJ2-3, with no clear D. This CDR3 is built from 14 residues. The ends were cut back, 2 bases at V and 0 bases at J, with 6 bases in the middle. Germline loops: CDR1 SGHTA, CDR2 FQGTGA. CDR3 protein: CASSLSGSTDTQYF. As DNA, the CDR3 is TGTGCCAGCAGCTTATCCGGCAGCACAGATACGCAGTATTTT.

This clone was observed once. The sample has other DNA sequences that encode this CDR3 too. The rearrangement joins TRBV11-2 to TRBJ1-2; TRBD1 is a possible D gene (6 bases). The CDR3 is 13 residues long. The V gene lost 5 bases and the J gene lost 2 bases, with 9 bases spanning the gap. Germline CDR1 and CDR2: SGHAT and FQNNGV. CDR3 sequence: CASSLGGNYGYTF. In nucleotides, the CDR3 is TGTGCCAGCAGCCTAGGGGGGAACTATGGCTACACCTTC.

The chain recombines TRBV5-1 with TRBJ1-2; TRBD1 matches at 9 bases. The V gene's germline CDR1 is SGHRS and CDR2 YFSETQ. V gave up 0 bases and J gave up 3 bases; unmatched junction bases: 0. This CDR3 contains 14 residues. Here the CDR3 DNA reads TGCGCCAGCAGCTTGGGGGACAGGGACTATGGCTACACCTTC. It specifies CASSLGDRDYGYTF.

The chain is built from TRBV5-4 and TRBJ2-2; D not resolved. CDR1 SGHNT and CDR2 YYREEE come from the germline V gene (reference sequence). This CDR3 is 14 amino acids long. The V end lost 4 bases, the J end lost 10 bases, and 17 bases lay between the germline ends. Here the CDR3 reads CASSPGPDPTELFF. In DNA, the CDR3 is TGTGCCAGCAGCCCCGGACCGGACCCAACGGAGCTGTTTTTT. The full variable domain, its missing parts supplied by reference TRBV5-4 and TRBJ2-2, is ETGVTQSPTHLIKTRGQQVTLRCSSQSGHNTVSWYQQALGQGPQFIFQYYREEENGRGNFPPRFSGLQFPNYSSELNVNALELDDSALYLCASSPGPDPTELFFGEGSRLTVL.

The chain uses TRBV10-2 and TRBJ2-4, with 14 bases aligning to TRBD2. Per germline, CDR1 WSHSY and CDR2 SAAADI. Trimming cost V 6 bases and J 8 bases; bases outside gene matches: 6. The length of the CDR3 is 15 residues. The CDR3 DNA sequence: TGCGCCAGCAGCCCGACTAGCGGGGGGGGGCACATTCAGTACTTC. Translation: CASSPTSGGGHIQYF.

The chain uses TRBV6-5 and TRBJ2-7, with TRBD1 as a possible D gene (6 bases). Trimming stripped 8 bases from V and 3 bases from J, with 17 bases between. This CDR3 is built from 14 residues. The germline V gene has CDR1 MNHEY and CDR2 SVGAGI. The CDR3 DNA follows: TGTGCCAGCCTGAGAGGGGGTGAGGGCTACGAGCAGTACTTC. It codes for CASLRGGEGYEQYF.

The chain carries TRBV6-5 and TRBJ1-2; 7 bases agree with TRBD1. The CDR3 contains 15 residues. Per the germline V gene, CDR1 is MNHEY and CDR2 is SVGAGI. V was clipped by 4 bases and J by 6 bases; unmatched bases: 11. CDR3 residues: CASSFRDSGPHGYTF. DNA for the CDR3: TGTGCCAGCAGTTTCCGGGACAGCGGGCCGCATGGCTACACCTTC.

This CDR3 is CASSDDSYGYTF. The CDR3 nucleotides are TGTGCCAGCAGTGATGACAGCTATGGCTACACCTTC. The chain carries TRBV6-1 and TRBJ1-2; weak D call: TRBD1 (5 bases). V gave up 3 bases and J gave up 4 bases, with 6 bases separating them. The CDR3 is 12 amino acids. The germline V gene encodes CDR1 MNHNS and CDR2 SASEGT.

The rearrangement links TRBV9 to TRBJ1-4; D not certain. V was shortened by 0 bases and J by 4 bases, with 10 bases between the two germline ends. CDR3 length equals 15 residues. The germline gives CDR1 SGDLS, CDR2 YYNGEE. For the CDR3, the DNA is TGTGCCAGCAGCGTAGCCGGACGGTATAATGAAAAACTGTTTTTT. Its translation: CASSVAGRYNEKLFF.

The V and J genes are TRBV5-4 and TRBJ2-2, with 9 nucleotides matching TRBD2. Germline assignment: CDR1 SGHNT and CDR2 YYREEE (reference sequence). V trimming: 3 bases; J trimming: 6 bases; junction bases outside the gene matches: 9. The CDR3 loop spans 16 amino acids. DNA of the CDR3: TGTGCCAGCAGCTCCCTTGGGACTAGCAGGGCCGGGGAGCTGTTTTTT. Amino acid sequence: CASSSLGTSRAGELFF.

The rearrangement uses TRBV7-3 and TRBJ1-1, with a possible D match to TRBD1 (5 bases). This CDR3 has 12 residues. Trimming stripped 2 bases from V and 8 bases from J, with 9 bases between. Looked up from germline, CDR1 is SGHTA and CDR2 is FQGTGA. CDR3 DNA: TGTGCCAGCAGCTTAGGGACGGGCGAAGCTTTCTTT. Amino acids: CASSLGTGEAFF.

The chain recombines TRBV7-3 with TRBJ2-7, with 9 bases lining up with TRBD1. Losses at the gene ends were 5 bases for V and 4 bases for J; bases not matched to a gene: 6. Germline V gives CDR1 SGHTA, CDR2 FQGTGA. The CDR3 spans 14 residues. The DNA for the CDR3 is TGTGCCAGCAGCCCCGGGACAGGGAGGTACGAGCAGTACTTC. It codes for CASSPGTGRYEQYF.

The chain is built from TRBV7-3 and TRBJ2-6; D might be TRBD2 (6 bases). Trimming pared 2 bases from V and 0 bases from J, leaving 11 bases between. CDR1 is SGHTA and CDR2 is FQGTGA in the germline V gene. The CDR3 length is 17 residues. CDR3 coding DNA: TGTGCCAGCAGCTTAGCCGGGGGATCCTCTGGGGCCAACGTCCTGACTTTC. Amino acids: CASSLAGGSSGANVLTF.

V gene TRBV27 combines with J gene TRBJ1-2, with a possible D match to TRBD1 (6 bases). Germline values: CDR1 MNHEY, CDR2 SMNVEV (reference sequence). The germline V and J ends were trimmed by 6 bases and 0 bases, with 14 bases remaining between them. This CDR3 is built from 15 residues. CDR3 loop: CASSLGAPTNYGYTF. CDR3 coding DNA: TGTGCCAGCAGCCTGGGGGCACCCACTAACTATGGCTACACCTTC.

For this clone: This CDR3 is also generated by other DNA sequences in the sample. The chain employs TRBV5-1 and TRBJ1-2, with D maybe TRBD1 (5 bases). The germline V and J ends were trimmed by 0 bases and 5 bases, with 11 bases remaining between them. Germline lookup yields CDR1 SGHRS and CDR2 YFSETQ. This CDR3 spans 14 amino acids. CDR3 in DNA: TGCGCCAGCAGCTTGGGGCAGGGAGGTTATGGCTACACCTTC. It specifies CASSLGQGGYGYTF. Looking up the rest from reference TRBV5-1 and TRBJ1-2 gives the full variable domain: KAGVTQTPRYLIKTRGQQVTLSCSPISGHRSVSWYQQTPGQGLQFLFEYFSETQRNKGNFPGRFSGRQFSNSRSEMNVSTLELGDSALYLCASSLGQGGYGYTFGSGTRLTVV.